The entry that follows covers one TCR beta chain sequence. The antigen it binds to is not known. No much larger clonotype is one base removed from it; base qualities were not supplied. One collaborating source in Seattle enrolled patients during active infection and followed them longitudinally through the course of disease. The collaborating institutions used their own protocols to collect whole blood in K2EDTA tubes. Collaborator samples were shipped for TCRbeta analysis as frozen whole blood, isolated PBMCs, or DNA extracted from either sample type. The immunoSEQ Assay, a bias-controlled multiplex PCR, was used to amplify TCRbeta CDR3 regions from genomic DNA. The paper's data handling went like this. Within the assay, amplification of reference gene primers was used to estimate how many nucleated cells each sample contained. Sequence reads were collapsed and filtered to measure the absolute abundance of every unique TCRbeta CDR3 rearrangement. For each sample, productive Simpson clonality was calculated as the square root of Simpson's diversity index over productive rearrangements. TCRdb's version of the immuneACCESS table is confined to in-frame rearrangements and falls short of the full clone set. An unresolved V gene accounts for under half of the shortfall where checked; the remainder is of unknown origin. That table furnishes V, J and clone size, whereas the DNA furnished D and trimming. The sample profile shows roughly 150,000 clones; 80% to 90% of them were found once. The ten largest clones capture 7% to 10% of the sample.

The germline V gene sets CDR1 to MNHNS and CDR2 to SASEGT. From its cysteine to its phenylalanine, the CDR3 spans 17 amino acids. The sequence is cut down to CDR3 DNA, 51 bases in frame from base 1. At the junction V is shortened by 1 base and J by 3 bases; bases outside the gene matches: 8. This sample was included in a study of blood T cell repertoires in COVID-19 (TCRdb year 2020). For the wider study: Samples from collaborators originated in the United States, Italy and Spain and spanned both the acute and convalescent phases of COVID-19. The prospective study material was composed of cDNA or gDNA derived from T cells, B-cell-depleted T cells, or PBMCs. Deeply sampled blood TCRbeta repertoires from subjects exposed to, actively infected with, or recovered from COVID-19 were included in the dataset. The repertoires were released in a freely available public database meant as a resource for research on the immune response to SARS-CoV-2. The samples were drawn from two sources: the first 160 participants of the ongoing ImmuneRACE study, and 950 to 1,500 subjects contributed by 6 global collaborators. The sample metadata nearly always contained a de-identified subject ID, COVID-19 status, age in years and sex. Where available, HLA class I and class II types were taken from metadata supplied by the sample provider and were not determined by assay-based typing.

Here is what the overall study found, with its caveats: Clinical and demographic metadata were provided uncurated, with the amount varying by source and participant.

This receptor was taken from a woman aged 55-69 years with COVID-19, enrolled during active disease. Material: peripheral blood. The chain is encoded by TRBV6-1 joined to TRBJ1-5; the junction holds 8 bases that match TRBD1. The DNA is TGTGCCAGCAGTGAAGTAACAGGGGGGGTAAACAATCAGCCCCAGCATTTT. Translated, it reads CASSEVTGGVNNQPQHF.